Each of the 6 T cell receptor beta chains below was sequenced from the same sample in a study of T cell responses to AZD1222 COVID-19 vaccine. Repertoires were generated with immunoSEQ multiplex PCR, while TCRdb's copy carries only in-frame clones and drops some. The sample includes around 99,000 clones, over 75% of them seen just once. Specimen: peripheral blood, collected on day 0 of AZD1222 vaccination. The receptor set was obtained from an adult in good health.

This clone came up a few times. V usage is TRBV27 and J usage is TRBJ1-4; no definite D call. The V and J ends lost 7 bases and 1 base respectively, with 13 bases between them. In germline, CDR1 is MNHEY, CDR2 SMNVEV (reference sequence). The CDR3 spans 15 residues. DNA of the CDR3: TGTGCCAGCACCGCTGTGGGGAGAACTAATGAAAAACTGTTTTTT. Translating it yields CASTAVGRTNEKLFF.

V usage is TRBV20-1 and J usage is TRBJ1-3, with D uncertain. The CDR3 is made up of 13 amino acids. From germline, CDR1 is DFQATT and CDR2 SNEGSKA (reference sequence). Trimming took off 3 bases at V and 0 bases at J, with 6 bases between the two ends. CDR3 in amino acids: CSASISSGNTIYF. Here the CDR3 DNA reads TGCAGTGCTAGTATAAGCTCTGGAAACACCATATATTTT.

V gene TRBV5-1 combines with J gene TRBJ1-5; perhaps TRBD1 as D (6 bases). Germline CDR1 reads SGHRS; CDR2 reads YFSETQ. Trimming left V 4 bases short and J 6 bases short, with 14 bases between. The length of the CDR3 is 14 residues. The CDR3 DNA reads TGCGCCAGCAGCCCCGGACAGTTTGGTCAGCCCCAGCATTTT. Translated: CASSPGQFGQPQHF.

The CDR3 region has the DNA TGTGCCAGCAGCTTGGGACGGGGGGGCGAAAAACTGTTTTTT. It is translated as CASSLGRGGEKLFF. The chain couples TRBV7-2 to TRBJ1-4, with D possibly matching TRBD1 (6 bases). The CDR3 length is 14 residues. Germline V gene lookup returns CDR1 SGHTA and CDR2 FQGNSA. V was clipped by 3 bases and J by 8 bases, with 13 bases between them.

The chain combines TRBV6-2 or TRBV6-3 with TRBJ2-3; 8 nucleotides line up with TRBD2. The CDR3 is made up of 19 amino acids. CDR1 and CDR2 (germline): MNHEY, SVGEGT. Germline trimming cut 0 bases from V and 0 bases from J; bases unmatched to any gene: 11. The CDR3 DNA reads TGTGCCAGCAGTTACTCGCTATCCGGGAGGGGGGTAAGCACAGATACGCAGTATTTT. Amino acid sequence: CASSYSLSGRGVSTDTQYF.

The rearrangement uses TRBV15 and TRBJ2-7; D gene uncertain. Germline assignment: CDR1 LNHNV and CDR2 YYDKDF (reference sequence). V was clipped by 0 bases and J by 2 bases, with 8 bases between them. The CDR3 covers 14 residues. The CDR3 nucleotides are TGTGCCACCAGCAGAGATCGGGCAGCCTACGAGCAGTACTTC. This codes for CATSRDRAAYEQYF.